The TCR beta chain described here comes from a study of blood T cell repertoires in COVID-19. Across the study: The United States, Italy and Spain were the sources of the acute and convalescent COVID-19 samples. Nucleic acid was either cDNA or gDNA, and it came from T cells, B-cell-depleted T cells, or PBMCs.

Germline V gives CDR1 LNHNV, CDR2 YYDKDF (reference sequence). The CDR3 is 14 amino acids. The V gene lost 0 bases and the J gene lost 7 bases, with 9 bases spanning the gap. Authors' methods: Quantification of nucleated cells was approximated via reference gene primer amplification. Here immunoSEQ multiplex PCR was the method, and the copy in TCRdb shows in-frame clones only, minus some. V and J calls and clone size are those listed in that table; D and trimming were worked out from the DNA. Altogether about 35,000 clones are present, over 75% being singletons, with the ten largest covering about 44%.

Sequences were obtained from peripheral blood. The V call is TRBV15, the J call TRBJ1-4; D call uncertain. The TCR sequence derives from a human donor in a cohort sampled during active or convalescent COVID-19. The donor label of this sample is uncertain. CDR3 protein: CATSREGWSEKLFF. The CDR3 DNA is TGTGCCACCAGCAGAGAAGGATGGAGTGAAAAACTGTTTTTT.